This entry describes one TCR beta chain. Its antigen is unidentified. These data come from a study of shared clonotypes between healthy human individuals. Study-wide findings and caveats: The sharing of 4.5% to 5% of naive CD4 clonotypes was seen across a handful of donors. There were few donors, and this limited the genetic and exposure-history diversity represented.

The V and J ends lost 2 bases and 7 bases, in that order; junction bases with no gene match: 4. The germline gives CDR1 KGHSH, CDR2 LQKENI. This CDR3 has 14 residues. A deep-level run was used for the assay. Clones were read by immunoSEQ multiplex PCR, and TCRdb kept only the in-frame ones, dropping some. The profile shows roughly 2.2 million clones, approximately 90% of them singletons. The chain recombines TRBV18 with TRBJ2-2, with 7 bases matching TRBD1. Sequencing was carried out using naive CD4+ T cells from PBMCs. Documented subset: CD45RA+ positively selected. The clonotype originates from a man aged 18-30 years in good health. Some clones in this sample may be carry-over from other donors' samples. This CDR3 is CASSPETGNGELFF. The CDR3 DNA follows: TGTGCCAGCTCACCAGAGACAGGGAACGGGGAGCTGTTTTTT. Full variable domain (missing parts from reference TRBV18 and TRBJ2-2): NAGVMQNPRHLVRRRGQEARLRCSPMKGHSHVYWYRQLPEEGLKFMVYLQKENIIDESGMPKERFSAEFPKEGPSILRIQQVVRGDSAAYFCASSPETGNGELFFGEGSRLTVL.